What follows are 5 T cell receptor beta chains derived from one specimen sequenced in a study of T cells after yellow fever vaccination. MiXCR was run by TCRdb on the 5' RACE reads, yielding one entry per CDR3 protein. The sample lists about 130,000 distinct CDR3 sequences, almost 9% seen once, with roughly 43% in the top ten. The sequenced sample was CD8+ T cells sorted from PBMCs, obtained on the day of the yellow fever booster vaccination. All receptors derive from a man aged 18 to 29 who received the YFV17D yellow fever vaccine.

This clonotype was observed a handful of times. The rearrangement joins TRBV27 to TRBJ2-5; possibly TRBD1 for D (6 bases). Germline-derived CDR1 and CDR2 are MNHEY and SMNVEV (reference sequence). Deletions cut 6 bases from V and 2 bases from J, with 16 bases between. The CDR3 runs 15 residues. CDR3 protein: CASSPQGSLQETQYF. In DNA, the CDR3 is TGTGCCAGCAGCCCACAGGGCTCGTTGCAAGAGACCCAGTACTTC.

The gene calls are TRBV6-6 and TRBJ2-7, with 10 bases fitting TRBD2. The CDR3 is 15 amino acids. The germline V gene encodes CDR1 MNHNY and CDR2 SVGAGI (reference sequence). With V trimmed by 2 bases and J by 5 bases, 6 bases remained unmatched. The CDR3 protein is CASSYSSGGSHEQYF. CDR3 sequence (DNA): TGTGCCAGCAGTTACAGTAGCGGGGGGAGCCACGAGCAGTACTTC.

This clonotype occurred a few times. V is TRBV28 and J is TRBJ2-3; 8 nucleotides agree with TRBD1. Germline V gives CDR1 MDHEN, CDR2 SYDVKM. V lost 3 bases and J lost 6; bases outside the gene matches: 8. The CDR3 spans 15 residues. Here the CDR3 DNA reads TGTGCCAGCAGTTTCGCAGGGGGCGTTTGGGATACGCAGTATTTT. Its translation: CASSFAGGVWDTQYF. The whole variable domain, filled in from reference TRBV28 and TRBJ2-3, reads DVKVTQSSRYLVKRTGEKVFLECVQDMDHENMFWYRQDPGLGLRLIYFSYDVKMKEKGDIPEGYSVSREKKERFSLILESASTNQTSMYLCASSFAGGVWDTQYFGPGTRLTVL.

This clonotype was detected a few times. The CDR3 region is CASSYQGAGNEQFF. DNA of the CDR3: TGTGCCAGCAGTTACCAGGGGGCGGGAAATGAGCAGTTCTTC. This chain joins TRBV6-5 and TRBJ2-1; 8 bases align to TRBD1. J gave up 7 bases and V 2 bases, and 4 bases lay outside the gene matches. The CDR3 length is 14 residues. In germline, CDR1 is MNHEY, CDR2 SVGAGI.

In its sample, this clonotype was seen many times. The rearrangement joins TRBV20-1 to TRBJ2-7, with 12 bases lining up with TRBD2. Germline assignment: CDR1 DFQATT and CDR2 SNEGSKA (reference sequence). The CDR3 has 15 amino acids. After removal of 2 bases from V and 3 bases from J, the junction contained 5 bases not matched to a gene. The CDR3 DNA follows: TGCAGTGCTAGACGTCTAGCGGGGGGGCACTACGAGCAGTACGTC. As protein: CSARRLAGGHYEQYV.